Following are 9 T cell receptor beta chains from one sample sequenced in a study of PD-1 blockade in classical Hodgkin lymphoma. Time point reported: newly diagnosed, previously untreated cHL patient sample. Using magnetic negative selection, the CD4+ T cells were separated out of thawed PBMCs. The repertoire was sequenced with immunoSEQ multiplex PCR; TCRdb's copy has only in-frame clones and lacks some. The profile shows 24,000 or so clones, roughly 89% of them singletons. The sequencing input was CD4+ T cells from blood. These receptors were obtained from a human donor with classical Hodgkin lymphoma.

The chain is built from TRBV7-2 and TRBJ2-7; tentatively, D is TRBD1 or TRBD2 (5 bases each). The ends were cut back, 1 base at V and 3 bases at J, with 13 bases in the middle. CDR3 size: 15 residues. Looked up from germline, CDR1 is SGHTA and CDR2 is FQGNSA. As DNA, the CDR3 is TGTGCCAGCAGCTTAGAGAGGGGCGTCGGCTACGAGCAGTACTTC. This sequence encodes CASSLERGVGYEQYF.

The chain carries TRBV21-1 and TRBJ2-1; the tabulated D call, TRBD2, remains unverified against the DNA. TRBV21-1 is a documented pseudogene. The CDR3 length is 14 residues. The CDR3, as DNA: TGTGCCAGCAGCAAAAGGCAGCCTGCGGATGAGCAGTTCTTC. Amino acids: CASSKRQPADEQFF.

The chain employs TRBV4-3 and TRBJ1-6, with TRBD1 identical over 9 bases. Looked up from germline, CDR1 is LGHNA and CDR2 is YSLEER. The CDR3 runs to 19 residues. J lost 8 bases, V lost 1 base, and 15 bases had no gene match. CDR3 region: CASSQGPGIGTGRYSPLHF. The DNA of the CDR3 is TGCGCCAGCAGCCAAGGTCCGGGAATAGGGACAGGGCGTTATTCACCCCTCCACTTT.

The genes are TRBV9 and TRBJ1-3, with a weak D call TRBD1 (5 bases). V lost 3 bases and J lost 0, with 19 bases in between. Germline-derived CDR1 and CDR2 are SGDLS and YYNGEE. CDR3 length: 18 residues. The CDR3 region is CASSDQLGRAFSGNTIYF. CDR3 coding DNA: TGTGCCAGCAGCGACCAGTTGGGCAGGGCGTTCTCTGGAAACACCATATATTTT.

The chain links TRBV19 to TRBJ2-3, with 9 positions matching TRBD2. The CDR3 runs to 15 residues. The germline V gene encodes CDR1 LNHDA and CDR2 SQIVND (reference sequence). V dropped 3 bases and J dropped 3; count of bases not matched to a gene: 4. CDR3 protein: CASSMLAGNTDTQYF. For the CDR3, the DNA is TGTGCCAGTAGTATGCTAGCGGGGAATACAGATACGCAGTATTTT. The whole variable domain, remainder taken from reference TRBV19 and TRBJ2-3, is DGGITQSPKYLFRKEGQNVTLSCEQNLNHDAMYWYRQDPGQGLRLIYYSQIVNDFQKGDIAEGYSVSREKKESFPLTVTSAQKNPTAFYLCASSMLAGNTDTQYFGPGTRLTVL.

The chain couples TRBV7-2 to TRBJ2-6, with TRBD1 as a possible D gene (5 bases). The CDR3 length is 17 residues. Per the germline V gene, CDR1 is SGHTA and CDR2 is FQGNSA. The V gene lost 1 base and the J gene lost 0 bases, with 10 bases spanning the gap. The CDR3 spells CASSLVTVDSGANVLTF. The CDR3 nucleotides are TGTGCCAGCAGCTTAGTGACAGTCGACTCTGGGGCCAACGTCCTGACTTTC.

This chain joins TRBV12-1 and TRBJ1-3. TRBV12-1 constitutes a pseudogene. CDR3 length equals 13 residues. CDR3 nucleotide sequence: TGTGCCAGCAGTCCAGTCGGGGGGAACACCATATATTTT. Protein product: CASSPVGGNTIYF.

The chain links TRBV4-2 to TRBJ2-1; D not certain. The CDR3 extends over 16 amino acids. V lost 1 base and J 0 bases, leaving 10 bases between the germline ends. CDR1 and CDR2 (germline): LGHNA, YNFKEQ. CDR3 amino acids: CASSQAPRNSYNEQFF. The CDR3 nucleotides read TGTGCCAGCAGCCAAGCCCCGCGAAACTCCTACAATGAGCAGTTCTTC.

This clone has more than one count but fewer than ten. CDR3 nucleotides: TGTGCCAGCAGCTCCTCGAGGGGAAACACCATATATTTT. This sequence encodes CASSSSRGNTIYF. This sequence joins TRBV7-3 and TRBJ1-3; D is uncertain. The V and J ends lost 4 bases and 4 bases respectively, with 8 bases between them. The CDR3 has 13 amino acids. CDR1 and CDR2 from the germline V gene are SGHTA and FQGTGA.